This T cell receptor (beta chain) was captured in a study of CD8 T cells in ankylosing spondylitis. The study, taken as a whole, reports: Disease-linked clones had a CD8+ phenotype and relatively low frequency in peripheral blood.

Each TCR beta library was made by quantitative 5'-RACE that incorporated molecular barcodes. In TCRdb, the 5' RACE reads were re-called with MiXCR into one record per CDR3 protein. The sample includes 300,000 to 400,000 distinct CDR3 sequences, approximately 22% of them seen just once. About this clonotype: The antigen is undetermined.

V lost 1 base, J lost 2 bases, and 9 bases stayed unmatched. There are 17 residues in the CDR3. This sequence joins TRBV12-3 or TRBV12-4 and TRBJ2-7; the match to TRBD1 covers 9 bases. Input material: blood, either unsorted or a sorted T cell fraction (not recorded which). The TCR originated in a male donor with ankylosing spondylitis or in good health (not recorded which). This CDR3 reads CASSLGNRGRNAYEQYF. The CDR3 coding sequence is TGTGCCAGCAGTTTAGGGAACAGGGGGCGAAACGCCTACGAGCAGTACTTC.